These 12 T cell receptor beta chains originate from one sample sequenced in a study. In TCRdb, the reads were re-called with MiXCR into one record per CDR3 protein. The table has some 6,000 distinct CDR3 sequences, about 9.2% seen once; the top ten hold around 5%. The specimen was CD4+ T cells from synovial fluid. The receptor set was obtained from a human donor with rheumatoid arthritis.

This clonotype was picked up a small number of times. The chain joins TRBV2 to TRBJ2-7; 10 bases are shared with TRBD1. CDR1 is SNHLY, CDR2 FYNNEI, per germline. The CDR3 totals 14 residues. The V and J ends lost 5 bases and 2 bases, in that order; junction bases with no gene match: 3. The CDR3, as DNA: TGTGCCAGCAGTATCGGACAGGGGGCCTACGAGCAGTACTTC. It encodes CASSIGQGAYEQYF. The whole variable domain, remainder taken from reference TRBV2 and TRBJ2-7, is EPEVTQTPSHQVTQMGQEVILRCVPISNHLYFYWYRQILGQKVEFLVSFYNNEISEKSEIFDDQFSVERPDGSNFTLKIRSTKLEDSAMYFCASSIGQGAYEQYFGPGTRLTVT.

By its share, this clonotype is medium-sized. Here the CDR3 reads CASSQDASGANVLTF. In nucleotides, the CDR3 is TGTGCCAGCAGCCAAGATGCTTCGGGGGCCAACGTCCTGACTTTC. The V call is TRBV3-1, the J call TRBJ2-6; the D is unclear. The CDR3 is 15 amino acids. With 0 bases removed from V and 4 bases from J, the gap between germline ends came to 7 bases. Germline lookup yields CDR1 LGHDT and CDR2 YNNKEL (reference sequence).

The chain carries TRBV18 and TRBJ2-3; D is possibly TRBD1 (7 bases). CDR1 and CDR2 (germline): KGHSH, LQKENI. Trimming stripped 2 bases from V and 4 bases from J, with 16 bases between. The CDR3 loop spans 16 amino acids. The chain's CDR3 is CASSPMEGAISDTQYF. The CDR3 nucleotides read TGTGCCAGCTCACCAATGGAGGGGGCGATTTCAGATACGCAGTATTTT.

With respect to this clonotype: A much larger clone differs by one base, so this may be a read error. The rearrangement uses TRBV2 and TRBJ2-5, with D possibly being TRBD1 (6 bases). The CDR3 sequence is 13 residues long. Germline assignment: CDR1 SNHLY and CDR2 FYNNEI. V gave up 11 bases and J gave up 5 bases, with 18 bases separating them. The CDR3 sequence: CAGKSGVTETQYF. CDR3 coding DNA: TGTGCCGGAAAGTCAGGGGTTACGGAGACCCAGTACTTC.

This clonotype occurred many times. V and J are TRBV3-1 and TRBJ2-5; a weak D match, TRBD1 (5 bases). CDR3 length: 14 residues. Germline V gene sequence: CDR1 LGHDT, CDR2 YNNKEL (reference sequence). The V end was cut by 0 bases, the J end by 6 bases, with 11 bases between. DNA of the CDR3: TGTGCCAGCAGCCAAGATACGGCAGGGCAGACCCAGTACTTC. As protein: CASSQDTAGQTQYF.

In its sample, this clonotype is medium-sized. V usage is TRBV12-3 or TRBV12-4 and J usage is TRBJ2-7; D is unresolved. The CDR3 is 14 residues long. Trimming took 1 base from V and 0 from J, leaving 7 bases between them. The CDR3 sequence: CASSLDLNSYEQYF. CDR3 nucleotide sequence: TGTGCCAGCAGTTTAGACCTGAACTCCTACGAGCAGTACTTC.

This clonotype was recorded at least ten times. The chain is built from TRBV20-1 and TRBJ2-5, with 8 bases aligning to TRBD2. J lost 5 bases, V lost 5 bases, and 10 bases had no gene match. The CDR3 has 14 amino acids. Germline values: CDR1 DFQATT, CDR2 SNEGSKA (reference sequence). Written as DNA, the CDR3 is TGCAGTGCTCCCATCCTCCCGGGGGGGGAGACCCAGTACTTC. This sequence encodes CSAPILPGGETQYF.

In this sample, this clonotype is medium-sized. This chain links TRBV6-6 with TRBJ1-4; D is perhaps TRBD1 (5 bases). Germline V gives CDR1 MNHNY, CDR2 SVGAGI (reference sequence). Trimming removed 5 bases at V and 7 bases at J, with 8 bases between. The CDR3 loop spans 12 amino acids. The CDR3 coding sequence is TGTGCCAGCAGTCCGGGACTTGAAAAACTGTTTTTT. As protein: CASSPGLEKLFF.

This clonotype came up a few times. J is TRBJ2-1 and V is TRBV7-2; D possibly corresponds to TRBD2 (6 bases). V lost 1 base, J lost 2 bases, and 15 bases lay in between. Germline values: CDR1 SGHTA, CDR2 FQGNSA. The CDR3 consists of 17 residues. The CDR3 nucleotides are TGTGCCAGCAGCTTAGATCCCCGGGAGAACACCTACAATGAGCAGTTCTTC. This codes for CASSLDPRENTYNEQFF.

In its sample, this clonotype was seen many times. The J gene is TRBJ1-6, the V gene TRBV10-3, with 9 bases matching TRBD1. The V segment lost 8 bases and the J segment 9 bases; nucleotides outside the gene matches: 8. This CDR3 has 14 amino acids. Germline V gives CDR1 ENHRY, CDR2 SYGVKD. CDR3 in amino acids: CAIAAGQGSSPLHF. DNA of the CDR3: TGTGCCATCGCCGCGGGACAGGGAAGTTCACCCCTCCACTTT.

This clonotype is labeled as medium-sized. The rearrangement links TRBV20-1 to TRBJ2-7; D not resolved. Trimming shortened V by 0 bases and J by 0 bases, and 12 bases separated the two germline ends. CDR1 and CDR2 (germline): DFQATT, SNEGSKA (reference sequence). The CDR3 length is 15 residues. The CDR3 DNA reads as TGCAGTGCTAGAGATCCCACAGTCAGCTCCTACGAGCAGTACTTC. It specifies CSARDPTVSSYEQYF.

This clonotype was found many times. The chain is built from TRBV7-9 and TRBJ1-1, with a possible D match to TRBD1 (5 bases). The CDR3 has 14 amino acids. In germline, CDR1 is SEHNR, CDR2 FQNEAQ (reference sequence). Trimming removed 0 bases from V and 7 bases from J, with 12 bases in between. The chain's CDR3 is CASSLAAGQGEAFF. The CDR3 DNA reads as TGTGCCAGCAGCTTAGCGGCAGGCCAGGGTGAAGCTTTCTTT.